This T cell receptor beta chain is drawn from a study of blood T cell repertoires in COVID-19. About the study: Both acute and convalescent COVID-19 samples were obtained from the United States, Italy and Spain. Sample material is recorded as cDNA or gDNA derived from T cells, B-cell-depleted T cells, or PBMCs.

Authors' processing steps: How many nucleated cells were present was estimated from reference gene primer amplification. Measured with immunoSEQ multiplex PCR; TCRdb has only the in-frame clones, and not every one. V and J calls and clone size are copied from that table; D and trimming were computed from the DNA. The table has 150,000 to 200,000 clones, around 80% seen once. The CDR3 is 13 amino acids. The germline V gene has CDR1 ENHRY and CDR2 SYGVKD. The ends were cut back, 6 bases at V and 1 base at J, with 9 bases in the middle. The chain joins TRBV10-3 to TRBJ1-1, with D unresolved. Sequenced material: peripheral blood. This clonotype originated in an elderly woman with acute or convalescent COVID-19. The CDR3 here is CAIRYQENTEAFF. The DNA for the CDR3 is TGTGCCATCAGATACCAGGAGAACACTGAAGCTTTCTTT.